These 29 T cell receptor beta chains were all obtained from the same sample, sequenced in a study of neoadjuvant nivolumab and ipilimumab in lung cancer. Some clones are missing from TCRdb's copy, which holds only in-frame ones; the method was immunoSEQ multiplex PCR. The sample contains approximately 8,400 clones, roughly 83% of which appear only once. The starting material was adjacent normal lung tissue, obtained after neoadjuvant nivolumab, alone or with ipilimumab, at or shortly before surgery. The receptors here all came from an adult with non-small cell lung cancer.

The rearrangement uses TRBV5-6 and TRBJ2-7; D is perhaps TRBD1 or TRBD2 (5 bases each). V lost 4 bases and J lost 5, with 16 bases in between. This CDR3 region has 14 residues. Germline V CDR1 and CDR2: SGHDT, YYEEEE. In DNA form, the CDR3 reads TGTGCCAGCAGCCCGGGGCCCCCTTTAAACGAGCAGTACTTC. Amino acid sequence: CASSPGPPLNEQYF.

This chain links TRBV2 with TRBJ1-3, with 8 positions matching TRBD1. Per germline, CDR1 SNHLY and CDR2 FYNNEI. CDR3 length: 14 residues. V lost 8 bases to trimming and J lost 3 bases; unmatched junction nucleotides: 6. CDR3 amino acids: CASAGGAGGNTIYF. CDR3 DNA sequence: TGTGCCAGCGCAGGGGGCGCAGGTGGAAACACCATATATTTT.

The chain has TRBV5-6 and TRBJ2-2; 7 bases are a match to TRBD2. The CDR3 sequence is 15 residues long. Germline V gene data show CDR1 as SGHDT and CDR2 as YYEEEE. The trim removed 5 bases at V and 6 bases at J, leaving 10 bases unmatched. The CDR3 loop reads CASSSGLEVPGELFF. The CDR3 DNA reads as TGTGCCAGCAGTTCCGGACTAGAGGTCCCCGGGGAGCTGTTTTTT.

This chain links TRBV4-2 with TRBJ2-1; 9 bases fit TRBD1. Trimming at V came to 0 bases and at J to 5 bases, leaving 8 bases not matched to a gene. Per the germline V gene, CDR1 is LGHNA and CDR2 is YNFKEQ. The CDR3 has 17 residues. The DNA for the CDR3 is TGTGCCAGCAGCCAAGAAGAGGACAGGGGAGGACACAATGAGCAGTTCTTC. It yields the protein CASSQEEDRGGHNEQFF.

The chain recombines TRBV6-5 with TRBJ2-7; D call uncertain. V lost 7 bases and J lost 1, with 17 bases in between. The CDR3 contains 15 residues. Germline CDR1 reads MNHEY; CDR2 reads SVGAGI. The CDR3 region is CASTKVGSLSYEQYF. CDR3 DNA: TGTGCCAGCACTAAGGTCGGCAGCCTATCCTACGAGCAGTACTTC.

The V and J genes are TRBV18 and TRBJ2-2; no clear D. CDR1 and CDR2 from the germline V gene are KGHSH and LQKENI. The CDR3 is 15 amino acids. Trimming took 0 bases from V and 4 from J, leaving 9 bases between them. CDR3 coding DNA: TGTGCCAGCTCACCACCCGATATGGGCACCGGGGAGCTGTTTTTT. This sequence encodes CASSPPDMGTGELFF.

The chain joins TRBV6-5 to TRBJ2-1; maybe TRBD2 (6 bases). This CDR3 is 15 amino acids long. The germline gives CDR1 MNHEY, CDR2 SVGAGI. The V end was cut by 3 bases, the J end by 4 bases, with 13 bases between. The CDR3 reads CASSYSGTGYNEQFF. The DNA for the CDR3 is TGTGCCAGCAGTTATTCCGGGACTGGTTACAATGAGCAGTTCTTC.

This chain links TRBV7-2 with TRBJ2-7, with a tentative D call TRBD1 (5 bases). The CDR3 sequence is 14 residues long. The germline V and J ends were trimmed by 6 bases and 4 bases, with 16 bases remaining between them. Germline assignment: CDR1 SGHTA and CDR2 FQGNSA. CDR3 amino acids: CASRPWGTQYEQYF. The CDR3 DNA reads as TGTGCCAGCAGGCCCTGGGGCACCCAATACGAGCAGTACTTC.

The chain links TRBV30 to TRBJ1-5; D is possibly TRBD1 (6 bases). The germline gives CDR1 GTSNPN, CDR2 SVGIG (reference sequence). The germline V and J ends were trimmed by 3 bases and 1 base, with 16 bases remaining between them. This CDR3 region has 16 residues. The CDR3 DNA reads TGTGCCTGGAGCGCCCAGACAGGATGGAGCAATCAGCCCCAGCATTTT. Amino acid sequence: CAWSAQTGWSNQPQHF.

CDR3 loop: CASSFLPGTGNTGELFF. The CDR3 DNA sequence: TGCGCCAGCAGCTTCCTCCCCGGGACAGGGAACACCGGGGAGCTGTTTTTT. The V and J genes are TRBV5-1 and TRBJ2-2; TRBD1 matches at 8 bases. V lost 2 bases, J lost 1 base, and 7 bases stayed unmatched. The V gene's germline CDR1 is SGHRS and CDR2 YFSETQ. The CDR3 loop spans 17 amino acids. Full variable domain (outside the CDR3, taken from reference TRBV5-1 and TRBJ2-2): KAGVTQTPRYLIKTRGQQVTLSCSPISGHRSVSWYQQTPGQGLQFLFEYFSETQRNKGNFPGRFSGRQFSNSRSEMNVSTLELGDSALYLCASSFLPGTGNTGELFFGEGSRLTVL.

This sequence joins TRBV6-6 and TRBJ1-1; TRBD1 agrees at 8 bases. The J segment lost 5 bases and the V segment lost 2 bases, leaving 4 bases of the junction unmatched. The CDR3 covers 14 residues. Germline assignment: CDR1 MNHNY and CDR2 SVGAGI (reference sequence). CDR3 region: CASSYDRGGTEAFF. The CDR3 coding sequence is TGTGCCAGCAGTTACGACAGGGGAGGGACTGAAGCTTTCTTT.

This clone was detected only a few times. CDR3 nucleotide sequence: TGTGCCAGCATCGCAGGGAACACTGAAGCTTTCTTT. The encoded protein is CASIAGNTEAFF. The chain is built from TRBV6-1 and TRBJ1-1; D not resolved. The V gene's germline CDR1 is MNHNS and CDR2 SASEGT. The CDR3 is made up of 12 amino acids. V gave up 7 bases and J gave up 1 base, with 7 bases separating them.

This chain connects TRBV6-6 to TRBJ2-4; D gene unclear. CDR3 length: 14 residues. The germline V and J ends were trimmed by 8 bases and 0 bases, with 11 bases remaining between them. Germline V gene data show CDR1 as MNHNY and CDR2 as SVGAGI (reference sequence). The CDR3 DNA sequence: TGTGCCAGCGGTCGGATACTAGCCAAAAACATTCAGTACTTC. Amino acids: CASGRILAKNIQYF.

This sequence joins TRBV5-1 and TRBJ2-5; TRBD1 is a possible D gene (5 bases). The CDR3 has 14 residues. V was trimmed by 1 base and J by 5 bases, leaving 12 bases between them. Germline-derived CDR1 and CDR2 are SGHRS and YFSETQ. The CDR3, as DNA: TGCGCCAGCAGCTTGTCCACAGGCTTGGAGACCCAGTACTTC. Translation gives CASSLSTGLETQYF.

The J gene is TRBJ2-7, the V gene TRBV5-1; a weak D match, TRBD2 (6 bases). The CDR3 contains 15 residues. Trimming removed 0 bases at V and 1 base at J, with 11 bases between. Looked up from germline, CDR1 is SGHRS and CDR2 is YFSETQ. CDR3 nucleotide sequence: TGCGCCAGCAGCTTGGGAAGGGACTTATCCTACGAGCAGTACTTC. This translates into CASSLGRDLSYEQYF. Together with reference TRBV5-1 and TRBJ2-7, the CDR3 gives the full variable domain: KAGVTQTPRYLIKTRGQQVTLSCSPISGHRSVSWYQQTPGQGLQFLFEYFSETQRNKGNFPGRFSGRQFSNSRSEMNVSTLELGDSALYLCASSLGRDLSYEQYFGPGTRLTVT.

The chain joins TRBV7-2 to TRBJ2-3; 7 bases line up with TRBD1. Germline trimming cut 5 bases from V and 1 base from J; bases unmatched to any gene: 3. Germline lookup yields CDR1 SGHTA and CDR2 FQGNSA. This CDR3 is 14 amino acids long. This chain's CDR3 is CASSPGQGTDTQYF. The DNA for the CDR3 is TGTGCCAGCAGCCCTGGACAGGGCACAGATACGCAGTATTTT. Full variable domain (missing parts from reference TRBV7-2 and TRBJ2-3): GAGVSQSPSNKVTEKGKDVELRCDPISGHTALYWYRQSLGQGLEFLIYFQGNSAPDKSGLPSDRFSAERTGGSVSTLTIQRTQQEDSAVYLCASSPGQGTDTQYFGPGTRLTVL.

The V gene is TRBV2, the J gene TRBJ2-7, with D possibly TRBD1 on 5 matching bases. The CDR3 covers 12 residues. Trimming shortened V by 4 bases and J by 6 bases, and 10 bases separated the two germline ends. CDR1 and CDR2 (germline): SNHLY, FYNNEI. The CDR3 DNA reads as TGTGCCAGCAGTGCGGACAAATCCGAGCAGTACTTC. Protein product: CASSADKSEQYF.

The chain recombines TRBV5-1 with TRBJ1-4; D ambiguous. CDR1 and CDR2 (germline): SGHRS, YFSETQ. The CDR3 runs to 15 residues. V lost 0 bases, J lost 3 bases, and 9 bases lay in between. Here the CDR3 DNA reads TGCGCCAGCAGCTTGGCCGCGGAGGCTAATGAAAAACTGTTTTTT. The encoded protein is CASSLAAEANEKLFF.

V and J are TRBV27 and TRBJ2-5; the D gene is possibly TRBD2 (5 bases). This CDR3 has 14 residues. CDR1 is MNHEY, CDR2 SMNVEV, per germline (reference sequence). Deletions cut 5 bases from V and 3 bases from J, with 13 bases between. In DNA form, the CDR3 reads TGTGCCAGCAGTCGAGTGGGGAGAAAAGAGACCCAGTACTTC. Translated: CASSRVGRKETQYF.

This clone was detected a few times. The chain employs TRBV7-9 and TRBJ1-4; D gene ambiguous. The CDR3 sequence is 14 residues long. V was pared by 3 bases and J by 0 bases, with 5 bases between. Germline values: CDR1 SEHNR, CDR2 FQNEAQ (reference sequence). In DNA, the CDR3 is TGTGCCAGCAGCTTGGCAGCAACTAATGAAAAACTGTTTTTT. It translates to CASSLAATNEKLFF. The whole variable domain, filled in from reference TRBV7-9 and TRBJ1-4, reads DTGVSQNPRHKITKRGQNVTFRCDPISEHNRLYWYRQTLGQGPEFLTYFQNEAQLEKSRLLSDRFSAERPKGSFSTLEIQRTEQGDSAMYLCASSLAATNEKLFFGSGTQLSVL.

This chain connects TRBV7-2 to TRBJ1-2, with D maybe TRBD1 (6 bases). Germline values: CDR1 SGHTA, CDR2 FQGNSA. This CDR3 region has 16 residues. Trimming cost V 2 bases and J 8 bases, with 21 bases left between them. CDR3 nucleotides: TGTGCCAGCAGCTTACTCCGGGGGCAGGGAGGACGAGGCTACACCTTC. The encoded protein is CASSLLRGQGGRGYTF.

This clone was recorded only once. This rearrangement joins TRBV4-1 to TRBJ2-7; D is possibly TRBD2 (6 bases). V was pared by 0 bases and J by 9 bases, with 15 bases between. The CDR3 loop spans 14 amino acids. The germline gives CDR1 MGHRA, CDR2 YSYEKL. The CDR3 protein is CASSQDGTLLRQYF. CDR3 coding DNA: TGCGCCAGCAGCCAAGACGGGACTCTCTTAAGGCAGTACTTC.

This chain uses TRBV29-1 with TRBJ2-5; 9 bases line up with TRBD2. V trimming: 6 bases; J trimming: 1 base; junction bases outside the gene matches: 9. The CDR3 runs to 15 residues. Germline V gene lookup returns CDR1 SQVTM and CDR2 ANQGSEA. CDR3 residues: CSVALAGSAQETQYF. CDR3 bases: TGCAGCGTGGCGCTAGCGGGGAGTGCCCAAGAGACCCAGTACTTC.

This rearrangement joins TRBV7-9 to TRBJ2-7; no clear D gene. The germline CDR1 and CDR2 sequences are SEHNR and FQNEAQ (reference sequence). The V and J ends lost 4 bases and 2 bases respectively, with 6 bases between them. This CDR3 contains 12 residues. The CDR3 loop reads CASSYKTYEQYF. CDR3 DNA: TGTGCCAGCAGCTACAAAACCTACGAGCAGTACTTC. The variable domain in full, completed from reference TRBV7-9 and TRBJ2-7, reads DTGVSQNPRHKITKRGQNVTFRCDPISEHNRLYWYRQTLGQGPEFLTYFQNEAQLEKSRLLSDRFSAERPKGSFSTLEIQRTEQGDSAMYLCASSYKTYEQYFGPGTRLTVT.

V gene TRBV28 combines with J gene TRBJ2-7; TRBD1 might be the D (6 bases). V was shortened by 6 bases and J by 3 bases, with 21 bases between the two germline ends. Germline lookup yields CDR1 MDHEN and CDR2 SYDVKM. The CDR3 contains 16 residues. For the CDR3, the DNA is TGTGCCAGCAGCACCACCCAACAGGGTCCGGACTACGAGCAGTACTTC. The encoded protein is CASSTTQQGPDYEQYF.

The gene calls are TRBV30 and TRBJ1-2; D gene uncertain. CDR3 length equals 13 residues. V dropped 0 bases and J dropped 3 bases, with 8 bases sitting between them. Germline loops: CDR1 GTSNPN, CDR2 SVGIG (reference sequence). The CDR3 here is CAWSVGSYYGYTF. In DNA form, the CDR3 reads TGTGCCTGGAGTGTGGGCAGCTACTATGGCTACACCTTC.

The V call is TRBV6-6, the J call TRBJ1-6; TRBD1 agrees at 8 bases. The CDR3 has 15 amino acids. Germline CDR1 reads MNHNY; CDR2 reads SVGAGI (reference sequence). With 7 bases clipped from V and 4 bases from J, the junction kept 6 bases outside the gene matches. The CDR3 region has the DNA TGTGCCAGCATCGACAGGGGAAGGTATAATTCACCCCTCCACTTT. Protein sequence: CASIDRGRYNSPLHF.

This clone has just one count. CDR3 in amino acids: CASTIQGAPYGYTF. In nucleotides, the CDR3 is TGCGCCAGCACGATACAGGGAGCACCCTATGGCTACACCTTC. The chain carries TRBV5-1 and TRBJ1-2, with D tentatively TRBD1 (6 bases). Germline CDR1 SGHRS, CDR2 YFSETQ. The V and J ends lost 6 bases and 4 bases respectively, with 16 bases between them. CDR3 length: 14 amino acids.

This sequence joins TRBV5-1 and TRBJ2-2, with D perhaps TRBD1 (6 bases). The CDR3 runs 16 residues. Per the germline V gene, CDR1 is SGHRS and CDR2 is YFSETQ. The V end lost 0 bases, the J end lost 5 bases, and 14 bases lay between the germline ends. The CDR3: CASSLVSGQLTGELFF. The CDR3 DNA follows: TGCGCCAGCAGCTTGGTGTCAGGACAGTTAACCGGGGAGCTGTTTTTT.